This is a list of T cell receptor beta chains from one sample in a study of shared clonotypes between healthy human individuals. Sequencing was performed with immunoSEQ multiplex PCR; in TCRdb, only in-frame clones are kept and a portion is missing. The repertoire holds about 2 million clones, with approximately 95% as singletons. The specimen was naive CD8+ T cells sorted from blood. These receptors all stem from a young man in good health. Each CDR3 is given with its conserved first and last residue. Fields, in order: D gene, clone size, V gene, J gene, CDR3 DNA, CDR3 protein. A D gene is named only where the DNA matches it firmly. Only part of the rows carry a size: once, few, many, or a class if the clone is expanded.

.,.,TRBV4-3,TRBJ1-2,TGCGCCAGCAGCCAAGATTTGGGGACGGACTATGGCTACACCTTC,CASSQDLGTDYGYTF
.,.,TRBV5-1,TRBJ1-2,TGCGCCAGCAGCTTGGACGGGGTCTATGGCTACACCTTC,CASSLDGVYGYTF
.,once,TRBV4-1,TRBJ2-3,TGCGCCAGCAGCCAAGATCCAGCGGACGCAGATACGCAGTATTTT,CASSQDPADADTQYF
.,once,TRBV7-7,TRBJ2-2,TGTGCTAGCAGCTTAGGCGGCCACTCGGCCGGGGAGCTGTTTTTT,CASSLGGHSAGELFF
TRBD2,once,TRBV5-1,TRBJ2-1,TGCGCCAGCAGCTTGGCAGCGGGGGGCGGCAATGAGCAGTTCTTC,CASSLAAGGGNEQFF
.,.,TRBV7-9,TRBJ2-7,TGTGCCAGCAGCCCGGGGTTGAGGCAGGCACTCGAGCAGTACTTC,CASSPGLRQALEQYF
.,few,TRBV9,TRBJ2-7,TGTGCCAGCAGCGTAGGGGACGGGCCCTACGAGCAGTACTTC,CASSVGDGPYEQYF
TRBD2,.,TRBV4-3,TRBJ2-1,TGCGCCAGCAGCCAGGCTAGCGGGATTTCCTACAATGAGCAGTTCTTC,CASSQASGISYNEQFF
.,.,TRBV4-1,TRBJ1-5,TGCGCCAGCAGCCAAGTCGGTGGGGCGGGCCAGCCCCAGCATTTT,CASSQVGGAGQPQHF
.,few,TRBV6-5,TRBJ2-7,TGTGCCAGCAGTTACGCGTACGAGCAGTACTTC,CASSYAYEQYF
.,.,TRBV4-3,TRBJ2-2,TGCGCCAGCAGCCATATCCGAGGCACCGGGGAGCTGTTTTTT,CASSHIRGTGELFF
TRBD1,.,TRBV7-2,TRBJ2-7,TGTGCCAGCGGACAGGGGATTTATAGCTCCTACGAGCAGTACTTC,CASGQGIYSSYEQYF
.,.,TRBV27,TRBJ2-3,TGTGCCAGCAGTCTCGGGACTCCTTTTAGCACAGATACGCAGTATTTT,CASSLGTPFSTDTQYF
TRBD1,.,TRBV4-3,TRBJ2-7,TGCGCCAGCAGCCAAGAAGTAGGAGCCGACAGGGGACCTTACGAGCAGTACTTC,CASSQEVGADRGPYEQYF
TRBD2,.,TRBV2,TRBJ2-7,TGTGCCAGCAGTGAAGGGGAGGGTAGCGGGAGGTTTGAGCAGTACTTC,CASSEGEGSGRFEQYF
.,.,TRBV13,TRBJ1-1,TGTGCCAGCAGCTTAAGGCCCGCGCAAGCTTTCTTT,CASSLRPAQAFF
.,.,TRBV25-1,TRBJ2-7,TGTGCCAGCAGTAAATACCCACCGGTTGGACGGGGATACGAGCAGTACTTC,CASSKYPPVGRGYEQYF
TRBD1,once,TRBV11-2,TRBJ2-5,TGTGCCAGCAGCTTAACCAAGGACAGGGGCACCGTAGAGACCCAGTACTTC,CASSLTKDRGTVETQYF
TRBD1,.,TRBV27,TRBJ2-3,TGTGCCAGCAGTTTTGTCAGGGGGCTGACAGATACGCAGTATTTT,CASSFVRGLTDTQYF
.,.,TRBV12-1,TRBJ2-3,TGTGCCAGCAGCTTTGGGTCCTCAAAGCGGGAGGGCTTCAAGGATACGCAGTATTTT,CASSFGSSKREGFKDTQYF
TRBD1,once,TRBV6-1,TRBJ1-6,TGTGCCAGCAGTGAGGGGACAGAACCCCTCCACTTT,CASSEGTEPLHF
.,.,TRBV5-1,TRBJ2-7,TGCGCCAGCAGCTTGTCGACCGGGACAAGAAAAGAGCCTGACTCCTACGAGCAGTACTTC,CASSLSTGTRKEPDSYEQYF